The 29 T cell receptor beta chains below were found in one sample sequenced in a study of cytomegalovirus exposure and HLA in healthy donors. PCR involved 60 Vbeta and 13 Jbeta primers. This table comes from immunoSEQ multiplex PCR, and its TCRdb copy is limited to in-frame clones, with some not included. The sample lists 150,000 to 200,000 clones, 82% occurring once. Sequencing was carried out using PBMCs. Every receptor here comes from a male donor in good health and CMV-seropositive.

This clone appeared once. This chain connects TRBV30 to TRBJ2-5, with TRBD2 as a possible D gene (6 bases). The length of the CDR3 is 15 residues. The germline V gene encodes CDR1 GTSNPN and CDR2 SVGIG (reference sequence). The germline V and J ends were trimmed by 0 bases and 10 bases, with 21 bases remaining between them. DNA of the CDR3: TGTGCCTGGAGTGTAAAGGGGACGGCGGTCGGGGGCCAGTACTTC. Its protein product is CAWSVKGTAVGGQYF. The full variable domain, its missing parts supplied by reference TRBV30 and TRBJ2-5, is SQTIHQWPATLVQPVGSPLSLECTVEGTSNPNLYWYRQAAGRGLQLLFYSVGIGQISSEVPQNLSASRPQDRQFILSSKKLLLSDSGFYLCAWSVKGTAVGGQYFGPGTRLLVL.

V is TRBV19 and J is TRBJ2-1; TRBD1 aligns across 7 bases. The germline V gene encodes CDR1 LNHDA and CDR2 SQIVND (reference sequence). This CDR3 has 12 residues. V was pared by 5 bases and J by 9 bases, with 4 bases of the junction left unmatched. The CDR3 sequence: CASSEGAGEQFF. As DNA, the CDR3 is TGTGCCAGTAGTGAGGGGGCTGGTGAGCAGTTCTTC.

The genes are TRBV5-1 and TRBJ2-3, with D perhaps TRBD2 (6 bases). The length of the CDR3 is 15 residues. Germline V gene lookup returns CDR1 SGHRS and CDR2 YFSETQ. The V and J ends lost 4 bases and 3 bases respectively, with 15 bases between them. In DNA form, the CDR3 reads TGCGCCAGCAGCCCCGACGGGAGCACTACAGATACGCAGTATTTT. This codes for CASSPDGSTTDTQYF.

This rearrangement joins TRBV25-1 to TRBJ2-3, with TRBD1 matching 8 bases. Per germline, CDR1 MGHDK and CDR2 SYGVNS. The junction had 5 bases not matched to a gene; V was cut back by 3 bases and J by 3 bases. The CDR3 runs 15 residues. CDR3 DNA sequence: TGTGCCAGCAGTGATTCACAGGGGGTTACAGATACGCAGTATTTT. Protein: CASSDSQGVTDTQYF.

This clone was seen a handful of times. The V gene is TRBV4-3, the J gene TRBJ2-1, with D hard to call. Between the trimmed V and J ends, which lost 0 bases and 12 bases, there was a span of 12 bases. This CDR3 has 13 residues. CDR1 and CDR2 from the germline V gene are LGHNA and YSLEER. The CDR3 protein is CASSQERRVGQFF. DNA for the CDR3: TGCGCCAGCAGCCAAGAGAGACGGGTTGGGCAGTTCTTC.

The CDR3 DNA reads TGTGCCAGCAGCGCCATGACAGGGGGGTACGGAAACACCATATATTTT. Residues: CASSAMTGGYGNTIYF. The V gene is TRBV9, the J gene TRBJ1-3; 9 positions match TRBD1. The CDR3 loop spans 16 amino acids. Germline CDR1 reads SGDLS; CDR2 reads YYNGEE. The J segment lost 4 bases and the V segment lost 3 bases, leaving 8 bases of the junction unmatched.

A single count supports this clone. The chain recombines TRBV27 with TRBJ1-4; 7 nucleotides agree with TRBD1. V lost 9 bases, J lost 2 bases, and 9 bases stayed unmatched. Germline V lookup: CDR1 MNHEY, CDR2 SMNVEV (reference sequence). The CDR3 is 15 amino acids. This CDR3 reads CARDPEGQTNEKLFF. CDR3 sequence (DNA): TGTGCCAGGGACCCGGAGGGACAGACTAATGAAAAACTGTTTTTT.

There are a few counts of this clone. This sequence joins TRBV4-3 and TRBJ2-2; 7 bases match TRBD1. Trimming at V came to 0 bases and at J to 4 bases, leaving 8 bases not matched to a gene. Germline V gene sequence: CDR1 LGHNA, CDR2 YSLEER. This CDR3 is 17 amino acids long. The CDR3 region is CASSQDPRTGFTGELFF. CDR3 DNA: TGCGCCAGCAGCCAAGATCCAAGGACAGGTTTCACCGGGGAGCTGTTTTTT.

The chain couples TRBV5-8 to TRBJ1-2; 10 bases are a match to TRBD1. The junction had 6 bases not matched to a gene; V was cut back by 2 bases and J by 5 bases. The CDR3 length is 15 residues. Germline values: CDR1 SGHTS, CDR2 YDEGEE. In DNA form, the CDR3 reads TGTGCCAGCAGCTTTGACAGGGGGCGCGTTTATGGCTACACCTTC. Translated, it gives CASSFDRGRVYGYTF.

The V and J genes are TRBV10-3 and TRBJ1-4, with 8 positions matching TRBD1. The CDR3 consists of 18 residues. Losses at the gene ends were 0 bases for V and 1 base for J; bases not matched to a gene: 7. The germline V gene has CDR1 ENHRY and CDR2 SYGVKD. The CDR3 DNA is TGTGCCATCAGTGAGTCCCAGGGGGCGCATAGAACTAATGAAAAACTGTTTTTT. This codes for CAISESQGAHRTNEKLFF.

This chain connects TRBV11-2 to TRBJ2-7; D remains ambiguous. The CDR3 length is 14 residues. V gave up 0 bases and J gave up 4 bases, with 10 bases separating them. Per the germline V gene, CDR1 is SGHAT and CDR2 is FQNNGV. This CDR3 is CASSLEVSTYEQYF. The CDR3 DNA is TGTGCCAGCAGCTTAGAGGTCAGTACGTACGAGCAGTACTTC.

This clone was counted only a few times. The rearrangement joins TRBV28 to TRBJ2-6; TRBD1 matches 8 bases. V lost 7 bases, J lost 1 base, and 12 bases stayed unmatched. CDR1 MDHEN and CDR2 SYDVKM come from the germline V gene. This CDR3 comprises 18 residues. As DNA, the CDR3 is TGTGCCAGCAAAACAGGGGGGCAACGCAATTCTGGGGCCAACGTCCTGACTTTC. Encoded protein: CASKTGGQRNSGANVLTF.

This chain joins TRBV7-6 and TRBJ2-5; maybe TRBD2 (5 bases). This CDR3 contains 15 residues. V shed 1 base and J shed 11 bases, with 20 bases lying between them. CDR1 and CDR2 (germline): SGHVS, FNYEAQ. The CDR3 DNA reads TGTGCCAGCAGCTTAGGATCGGCTAGCCAGCGTCCGCAGTACTTC. Translated: CASSLGSASQRPQYF.

J is TRBJ1-4 and V is TRBV4-1; TRBD1 is a possible D gene (5 bases). Trimming stripped 3 bases from V and 8 bases from J, with 22 bases between. This CDR3 has 17 residues. From germline, CDR1 is MGHRA and CDR2 YSYEKL. The CDR3 loop reads CASSQGFLRERGEKLFF. Here the CDR3 DNA reads TGCGCCAGCAGCCAGGGTTTTCTCAGGGAACGTGGCGAAAAACTGTTTTTT.

The V gene is TRBV19, the J gene TRBJ2-1; 9 nucleotides line up with TRBD2. Germline V CDR1 and CDR2: LNHDA, SQIVND (reference sequence). V lost 4 bases and J lost 9; bases outside the gene matches: 7. This CDR3 is 14 amino acids long. CDR3 DNA sequence: TGTGCCAGTAGTAGAGTAGCGGGAGCTGGTGAGCAGTTCTTC. This sequence encodes CASSRVAGAGEQFF.

V usage is TRBV11-2 and J usage is TRBJ2-1; TRBD2 is a possible D gene (6 bases). The CDR3 covers 15 residues. CDR1 and CDR2 from the germline V gene are SGHAT and FQNNGV. Between the trimmed V and J ends, which lost 5 bases and 1 base, there was a span of 12 bases. CDR3 nucleotides: TGTGCCAGCAGCCCTCTCCGGGGGTCCTACAATGAGCAGTTCTTC. Translating it yields CASSPLRGSYNEQFF.

This sequence joins TRBV10-3 and TRBJ1-1; 7 nucleotides match TRBD1. J was trimmed by 6 bases and V by 6 bases; bases with no gene match: 7. CDR1 is ENHRY and CDR2 is SYGVKD in the germline V gene. The CDR3 is 13 amino acids. CDR3 protein: CAIRLDRDAEAFF. CDR3 DNA sequence: TGTGCCATCAGACTTGACAGGGACGCTGAAGCTTTCTTT.

The chain couples TRBV5-4 to TRBJ2-7, with 8 bases fitting TRBD1. Germline-derived CDR1 and CDR2 are SGHNT and YYREEE (reference sequence). The CDR3 spans 16 residues. Trimming cost V 1 base and J 5 bases; bases outside gene matches: 11. In nucleotides, the CDR3 is TGTGCCAGCAGCTTGATCGGAGGGCAGGGGGCAAACGAGCAGTACTTC. Residues: CASSLIGGQGANEQYF.

The V gene is TRBV5-1, the J gene TRBJ2-7; TRBD1 might be the D (7 bases). Trimming stripped 3 bases from V and 5 bases from J, with 9 bases between. The germline V gene has CDR1 SGHRS and CDR2 YFSETQ. The CDR3 spans 12 residues. CDR3 DNA: TGCGCCAGCAGCTCCAGGGGGGACGAGCAGTACTTC. Translated, it gives CASSSRGDEQYF.

This clone appeared once. The CDR3 DNA sequence: TGTGCCAGCGGACTCCGGACAGGGGGCCACGAGCAGTACTTC. The encoded protein is CASGLRTGGHEQYF. The chain combines TRBV6-4 with TRBJ2-7; 11 bases align to TRBD1. Per the germline V gene, CDR1 is MRHNA and CDR2 is SNTAGT. The junction had 8 bases not matched to a gene; V was cut back by 8 bases and J by 5 bases. This CDR3 contains 14 residues.

CDR3 sequence (DNA): TGTGCCAGCAGCCCCCGAGGGGGGGGCGTGGGCCTGAGCTCCTACAATGAGCAGTTCTTC. Residues: CASSPRGGGVGLSSYNEQFF. The chain carries TRBV21-1 and TRBJ2-1; the table names TRBD2, a call not compared with the DNA. TRBV21-1 is described as a pseudogene. The CDR3 runs to 20 residues.

The rearrangement joins TRBV19 to TRBJ1-2, with D unclear. The ends were cut back, 9 bases at V and 11 bases at J, with 19 bases in the middle. The germline CDR1 and CDR2 sequences are LNHDA and SQIVND (reference sequence). The CDR3 has 12 amino acids. CDR3 region: CASNRRGHGYTF. In DNA, the CDR3 is TGTGCCAGCAACCGACGGGGTCACGGATACACCTTC.

This clone was seen a single time. The gene calls are TRBV7-2 and TRBJ1-3; D gene uncertain. The germline CDR1 and CDR2 sequences are SGHTA and FQGNSA. Trimming removed 2 bases at V and 0 bases at J, with 17 bases between. The CDR3 loop spans 18 amino acids. The CDR3 region is CASSLSFGRSFSGNTIYF. Written as DNA, the CDR3 is TGTGCCAGCAGCTTAAGTTTCGGTCGGAGTTTCTCTGGAAACACCATATATTTT. The full variable domain, with the rest looked up from reference TRBV7-2 and TRBJ1-3, is GAGVSQSPSNKVTEKGKDVELRCDPISGHTALYWYRQSLGQGLEFLIYFQGNSAPDKSGLPSDRFSAERTGGSVSTLTIQRTQQEDSAVYLCASSLSFGRSFSGNTIYFGEGSWLTVV.

The V call is TRBV7-2, the J call TRBJ1-5; D possibly corresponds to TRBD1 (6 bases). V gave up 1 base and J gave up 4 bases, with 14 bases separating them. Germline V lookup: CDR1 SGHTA, CDR2 FQGNSA. The CDR3 totals 16 residues. DNA of the CDR3: TGTGCCAGCAGCTTAGGAGGCAGGGGTATGAATCAGCCCCAGCATTTT. Protein product: CASSLGGRGMNQPQHF. The full variable domain, with the rest looked up from reference TRBV7-2 and TRBJ1-5, is GAGVSQSPSNKVTEKGKDVELRCDPISGHTALYWYRQSLGQGLEFLIYFQGNSAPDKSGLPSDRFSAERTGGSVSTLTIQRTQQEDSAVYLCASSLGGRGMNQPQHFGDGTRLSIL.

J is TRBJ1-2 and V is TRBV9; TRBD1 agrees at 8 bases. The junction had 12 bases not matched to a gene; V was cut back by 3 bases and J by 2 bases. Germline assignment: CDR1 SGDLS and CDR2 YYNGEE. The CDR3 has 17 amino acids. The CDR3 loop is CASSAPSNRGSNYGYTF. DNA for the CDR3: TGTGCCAGCAGCGCCCCATCTAACAGGGGGTCGAACTATGGCTACACCTTC.

The J gene is TRBJ2-5, the V gene TRBV19, with 11 bases identical to TRBD2. The V and J ends lost 6 bases and 4 bases, in that order; junction bases with no gene match: 4. Germline lookup yields CDR1 LNHDA and CDR2 SQIVND (reference sequence). The CDR3 is 14 residues long. CDR3 protein: CASRTSGSSETQYF. The CDR3, as DNA: TGTGCCAGTAGAACTAGCGGGAGTTCAGAGACCCAGTACTTC.

The V and J genes are TRBV18 and TRBJ1-2; 7 nucleotides line up with TRBD1. Germline CDR1 KGHSH, CDR2 LQKENI. V shed 4 bases and J 4 bases; nucleotides not matched to a gene: 6. This CDR3 contains 14 residues. The CDR3 protein is CASSLEGAGYGYTF. The CDR3 DNA reads as TGTGCCAGCTCACTGGAGGGGGCTGGCTATGGCTACACCTTC. Full variable domain (rest looked up from reference TRBV18 and TRBJ1-2): NAGVMQNPRHLVRRRGQEARLRCSPMKGHSHVYWYRQLPEEGLKFMVYLQKENIIDESGMPKERFSAEFPKEGPSILRIQQVVRGDSAAYFCASSLEGAGYGYTFGSGTRLTVV.

This chain uses TRBV10-1 with TRBJ2-5, with 13 nucleotides matching TRBD2. The CDR3 runs to 16 residues. Germline V CDR1 and CDR2: WNHNN, SYGVQD (reference sequence). Trimming took 5 bases from V and 5 from J; bases not matched to a gene: 8. This CDR3 is CASSPGGLAGVETQYF. In DNA form, the CDR3 reads TGCGCCAGCAGTCCCGGAGGACTAGCGGGGGTGGAGACCCAGTACTTC.

This clone appeared once. CDR3 nucleotides: TGTGCCAGCAGCTTAATGGCGGGAATGGTATACGAGCAGTACTTC. This sequence encodes CASSLMAGMVYEQYF. The V and J genes are TRBV7-9 and TRBJ2-7; weak D call: TRBD2 (6 bases). The CDR3 consists of 15 residues. CDR1 and CDR2 (germline): SEHNR, FQNEAQ (reference sequence). Between the trimmed V and J ends, which lost 2 bases and 4 bases, there was a span of 15 bases.